A single sample gave rise to the 26 T cell receptor beta chains below, sequenced in a study of T cell repertoires in cytomegalovirus infection. TCRdb reanalysed the reads using MiXCR and keeps one entry per CDR3 protein. The data hold about 480,000 distinct CDR3 sequences, with roughly a third observed a single time. These receptors' antigens are unknown. Sequencing was performed on cultured PBMCs, taken from culture after CMV antigen stimulation. The source is a human donor in good health (CMV status not recorded). Some clones in this sample may be carry-over from other donors' samples.

The chain recombines TRBV5-1 with TRBJ2-1; the D gene is possibly TRBD2 (7 bases). Per germline, CDR1 SGHRS and CDR2 YFSETQ. Trimming removed 4 bases from V and 2 bases from J, with 16 bases in between. The CDR3 runs to 16 residues. This chain's CDR3 is CASSPGAGGPYNEQFF. The CDR3 nucleotides are TGCGCCAGCAGCCCCGGAGCCGGGGGGCCCTACAATGAGCAGTTCTTC.

This clonotype occurred a few times. The rearrangement links TRBV6-5 to TRBJ2-7; D gene uncertain. The V and J ends lost 3 bases and 6 bases respectively, with 9 bases between them. CDR1 is MNHEY, CDR2 SVGAGI, per germline. The CDR3 is 12 residues long. In DNA form, the CDR3 reads TGTGCCAGCAGTTATAGAAGATGCGAGCAGTACGTC. Its translation is CASSYRRCEQYV.

This clonotype occurred many times. The V and J genes are TRBV7-2 and TRBJ1-4; 9 bases fit TRBD1. The CDR3 extends over 15 amino acids. Trimming removed 2 bases from V and 8 bases from J; junction bases left unmatched: 6. The germline gives CDR1 SGHTA, CDR2 FQGNSA. In DNA, the CDR3 is TGTGCCAGCAGCTTAACCGGGACAGGGCAAGAAAAACTGTTTTTT. This codes for CASSLTGTGQEKLFF.

In its sample, this clonotype was seen many times. This chain joins TRBV6-6 and TRBJ1-3; D not resolved. Trimming shortened V by 2 bases and J by 4 bases, and 9 bases separated the two germline ends. The CDR3 contains 14 residues. Germline V gene data show CDR1 as MNHNY and CDR2 as SVGAGI (reference sequence). The CDR3 DNA follows: TGTGCCAGCAGTTACGAGGTGCGCGGAAACACCATATATTTT. This translates into CASSYEVRGNTIYF.

The chain employs TRBV5-1 and TRBJ2-5; D is unclear. V was trimmed by 4 bases and J by 5 bases, leaving 9 bases between them. This CDR3 is 12 amino acids long. Germline-derived CDR1 and CDR2 are SGHRS and YFSETQ. DNA of the CDR3: TGCGCCAGCAGCCATAAGAGGGAGACCCAGTACTTC. This codes for CASSHKRETQYF. Full variable domain (missing parts from reference TRBV5-1 and TRBJ2-5): KAGVTQTPRYLIKTRGQQVTLSCSPISGHRSVSWYQQTPGQGLQFLFEYFSETQRNKGNFPGRFSGRQFSNSRSEMNVSTLELGDSALYLCASSHKRETQYFGPGTRLLVL.

The CDR3 sequence is CASSYSRRGRRSYNSPLHF. The CDR3 bases are TGTGCCAGCAGTTACTCGAGGCGGGGTAGAAGGTCCTATAATTCACCCCTCCACTTT. The chain recombines TRBV6-6 with TRBJ1-6; D gene unclear. CDR3 length: 19 residues. Trimming stripped 0 bases from V and 1 base from J, with 16 bases between. Germline V gene data show CDR1 as MNHNY and CDR2 as SVGAGI (reference sequence).

The V and J genes are TRBV7-9 and TRBJ1-2; D unclear. The germline CDR1 and CDR2 sequences are SEHNR and FQNEAQ (reference sequence). V was shortened by 7 bases and J by 2 bases, with 17 bases between the two germline ends. CDR3 length: 15 residues. The chain's CDR3 is CASTLTLGVNYGYTF. The CDR3 DNA follows: TGTGCCAGCACCCTCACCCTCGGGGTGAACTATGGCTACACCTTC.

The chain combines TRBV6-2 or TRBV6-3 with TRBJ2-5; 7 bases are a match to TRBD1. Trimming at V came to 7 bases and at J to 2 bases, leaving 13 bases not matched to a gene. Germline V gene data show CDR1 as MNHEY and CDR2 as SVGEGT. The CDR3 covers 16 residues. CDR3 loop: CASTRNDWDRQETQYF. The CDR3 bases are TGTGCCAGCACCCGTAATGATTGGGACAGACAAGAGACCCAGTACTTC.

The V gene is TRBV7-8, the J gene TRBJ1-2, with D unresolved. CDR3 length equals 13 residues. Trimming cost V 5 bases and J 3 bases, with 10 bases left between them. Germline CDR1 is SGHVS and CDR2 is FQNEAQ. CDR3 bases: TGTGCCAGCAGCCCGACGGCCGACTATGGCTACACCTTC. This gives the protein CASSPTADYGYTF.

In this sample, this clonotype turned up a few times. The genes are TRBV28 and TRBJ1-5; D is uncertain. The CDR3 is made up of 14 amino acids. The germline V and J ends were trimmed by 7 bases and 3 bases, with 13 bases remaining between them. CDR1 is MDHEN and CDR2 is SYDVKM in the germline V gene. For the CDR3, the DNA is TGTGCCAGCATACTGGCGGGTGACAATCAGCCCCAGCATTTT. Its translation: CASILAGDNQPQHF.

This clonotype was seen just once. The chain is built from TRBV6-2 or TRBV6-3 and TRBJ2-3, with D uncertain. Germline CDR1 MNHEY, CDR2 SVGEGT. V was cut by 4 bases and J by 0 bases, with 11 bases left in between. This CDR3 has 15 amino acids. For the CDR3, the DNA is TGTGCCAGCAGTTTCACGGGTAGAAGCACAGATACGCAGTATTTT. Its protein product is CASSFTGRSTDTQYF.

The chain carries TRBV5-6 and TRBJ2-7; D gene ambiguous. Trimming took off 4 bases at V and 0 bases at J, with 17 bases between the two ends. This CDR3 contains 16 residues. CDR1 is SGHDT and CDR2 is YYEEEE in the germline V gene. DNA for the CDR3: TGTGCCAGCAGCCACAGCGCCAGGCCGAACTCCTACGAGCAGTACGTC. Residues: CASSHSARPNSYEQYV.

The table lists this clonotype with many counts. The chain carries TRBV7-2 and TRBJ1-2; possible D gene TRBD1, 5 bases. Between the trimmed V and J ends, which lost 1 base and 7 bases, there was a span of 13 bases. The CDR3 is 14 residues long. Germline CDR1 and CDR2: SGHTA and FQGNSA. CDR3 in amino acids: CASSLEPGQGGYTF. The CDR3 DNA sequence: TGTGCCAGCAGCTTAGAGCCGGGGCAGGGTGGCTACACCTTC.

This clonotype appeared a few times. V gene TRBV12-3 or TRBV12-4 combines with J gene TRBJ2-2; D not certain. The CDR3 is 12 residues long. Trimming removed 6 bases at V and 6 bases at J, with 8 bases between. The CDR3 DNA is TGTGCCAGCAGCCCTTTGTCCGGGGAGCTGTTTTTT. As protein: CASSPLSGELFF.

This clonotype occurred a few times. The V and J genes are TRBV5-6 and TRBJ2-7, with unresolved D. The CDR3 sequence is 14 residues long. The ends were cut back, 0 bases at V and 2 bases at J, with 9 bases in the middle. CDR1 SGHDT and CDR2 YYEEEE come from the germline V gene. CDR3 in amino acids: CASSLAGSPYEQYF. In DNA, the CDR3 is TGTGCCAGCAGCTTGGCTGGTAGCCCCTACGAGCAGTACTTC.

The genes are TRBV28 and TRBJ1-3; unclear D gene. Germline loops: CDR1 MDHEN, CDR2 SYDVKM. CDR3 length equals 12 residues. The V and J ends lost 6 bases and 9 bases respectively, with 12 bases between them. CDR3 residues: CASRSGLRTIYF. CDR3 in DNA: TGTGCCAGCAGGTCCGGACTGCGCACCATATATTTT. Using reference TRBV28 and TRBJ1-3 for the parts outside the CDR3, the full variable domain is DVKVTQSSRYLVKRTGEKVFLECVQDMDHENMFWYRQDPGLGLRLIYFSYDVKMKEKGDIPEGYSVSREKKERFSLILESASTNQTSMYLCASRSGLRTIYFGEGSWLTVV.

This chain uses TRBV6-6 with TRBJ1-1; 7 bases line up with TRBD1. Looked up from germline, CDR1 is MNHNY and CDR2 is SVGAGI (reference sequence). The CDR3 is 13 amino acids. V shed 6 bases and J 4 bases; nucleotides not matched to a gene: 5. The CDR3 protein is CASRKQGPTEAFF. For the CDR3, the DNA is TGTGCCAGCAGGAAACAGGGGCCCACTGAAGCTTTCTTT.

In this sample, this clonotype turned up once. CDR3 loop: CASSYRREGPKNIQYF. The CDR3 DNA reads TGTGCCAGCAGTTACAGGCGGGAGGGACCAAAAAACATTCAGTACTTC. The V and J genes are TRBV6-6 and TRBJ2-4, with 9 bases matching TRBD2. V trimming: 2 bases; J trimming: 4 bases; junction bases outside the gene matches: 6. The CDR3 consists of 16 residues. Germline V lookup: CDR1 MNHNY, CDR2 SVGAGI (reference sequence).

The rearrangement uses TRBV19 and TRBJ2-5; TRBD1 is a possible D gene (5 bases). CDR1 LNHDA and CDR2 SQIVND come from the germline V gene (reference sequence). The ends were cut back, 7 bases at V and 0 bases at J, with 12 bases in the middle. The length of the CDR3 is 14 residues. The CDR3 region is CASTIRGNQETQYF. The CDR3 DNA follows: TGTGCCAGTACGATTAGGGGAAACCAAGAGACCCAGTACTTC.

This clonotype was found a few times. The V and J genes are TRBV6-1 and TRBJ2-1; 10 nucleotides match TRBD1. Trimming took 2 bases from V and 0 from J; bases not matched to a gene: 10. This CDR3 comprises 19 residues. Germline CDR1 MNHNS, CDR2 SASEGT. CDR3 bases: TGTGCCAGCAGTGAAACCCCTCTTGGACAGGGGGTCTCCTACAATGAGCAGTTCTTC. This gives the protein CASSETPLGQGVSYNEQFF.

The V gene is TRBV19, the J gene TRBJ2-7; either TRBD1 or TRBD2 may supply D (5 bases each). The CDR3 extends over 12 amino acids. Germline CDR1 reads LNHDA; CDR2 reads SQIVND (reference sequence). V was cut by 5 bases and J by 4 bases, with 9 bases left in between. The CDR3 region has the DNA TGTGCCAGTAGTCGGGGCGAGTACGAGCAGTACTTC. It specifies CASSRGEYEQYF.

This chain links TRBV5-8 with TRBJ2-5; 12 nucleotides match TRBD2. The CDR3 loop spans 17 amino acids. CDR1 SGHTS and CDR2 YDEGEE come from the germline V gene. V lost 4 bases and J lost 3; bases outside the gene matches: 10. CDR3 sequence reads: CASSLGLAGRPEETQYF. The CDR3, as DNA: TGTGCCAGCAGCCTCGGACTAGCGGGGCGACCAGAAGAGACCCAGTACTTC.

This clonotype was counted between two and nine times. The CDR3 protein is CASRVGGASNQPQHF. The CDR3, as DNA: TGTGCCAGCAGAGTCGGGGGGGCAAGCAATCAGCCCCAGCATTTT. The rearrangement joins TRBV12-3 or TRBV12-4 to TRBJ1-5, with a possible D match to TRBD1 (6 bases). Trimming took off 6 bases at V and 1 base at J, with 13 bases between the two ends. This CDR3 spans 15 amino acids.

This clonotype showed up just a few times. The genes are TRBV15 and TRBJ1-5; no firm D call. V was shortened by 0 bases and J by 1 base, with 4 bases between the two germline ends. This CDR3 spans 14 amino acids. The germline gives CDR1 LNHNV, CDR2 YYDKDF (reference sequence). CDR3 amino acids: CATSRDRSNQPQHF. The DNA for the CDR3 is TGTGCCACCAGCAGAGACAGGAGCAATCAGCCCCAGCATTTT.

Ten or more counts support this clonotype. The CDR3 spells CASSLGNRGVDLGELFF. The CDR3 DNA reads TGTGCCAGCAGCTTAGGCAATCGAGGGGTTGACCTCGGGGAGCTGTTTTTT. The chain has TRBV7-2 and TRBJ2-2; D tentatively fits TRBD1 or TRBD2 (5 bases each). The CDR3 extends over 17 amino acids. CDR1 and CDR2 from the germline V gene are SGHTA and FQGNSA. V was shortened by 1 base and J by 7 bases, with 19 bases between the two germline ends.

This clonotype was recorded only once. The chain is built from TRBV7-2 and TRBJ1-3; no clear D. There are 15 residues in the CDR3. V was cut by 2 bases and J by 4 bases, with 12 bases left in between. Per the germline V gene, CDR1 is SGHTA and CDR2 is FQGNSA. For the CDR3, the DNA is TGTGCCAGCAGCTTACGGGTCTCAAGGGGAAACACCATATATTTT. Translated: CASSLRVSRGNTIYF.